The rows below give T cell receptor beta chains drawn from one sample of a study of blood T cell repertoires in COVID-19. Assay: immunoSEQ multiplex PCR; the TCRdb copy retains only in-frame clones and omits some. The sample gives 250,000 or so clones, 70% to 90% of which show up once; around 5% is in the top ten. Sequencing was carried out using peripheral blood. All receptors come from a woman aged 60 to 75 with COVID-19, enrolled during active disease. The CDR3 runs from the conserved cysteine through the conserved F or W. The order of the fields is J gene, D gene, V gene, clone size, CDR3 protein, CDR3 DNA. The D gene is left open where the match is weak. Size is omitted from some rows. Given values are once, few, many or a class for expanded clones.

TRBJ1-5 | TRBD1 | TRBV7-8 | NA | CASSLFGGTGGNQPQHF | TGTGCCAGCAGCTTATTCGGCGGGACAGGGGGAAATCAGCCCCAGCATTTT
TRBJ2-2 | TRBD1 | TRBV29-1 | NA | CSPEEQGAHTGELFF | TGCAGCCCAGAGGAACAGGGGGCCCACACCGGGGAGCTGTTTTTT
TRBJ2-5 | TRBD1 | TRBV24-1 | once | CATSGRGPGETQYF | TGTGCCACCAGTGGCAGGGGGCCGGGGGAGACCCAGTACTTC
TRBJ2-3 | TRBD1 | TRBV9 | few | CASSAQQGSALITSTDTQYF | TGTGCCAGCAGCGCTCAACAGGGGTCAGCGTTAATCACTAGCACAGATACGCAGTATTTT
TRBJ2-1 | NA | TRBV5-1 | NA | CASSLRGGFNEQFF | TGCGCCAGCAGCTTGCGCGGCGGGTTCAATGAGCAGTTCTTC
TRBJ2-5 | NA | TRBV24-1 | NA | CATSDTHGGRETQYF | TGTGCCACCAGTGATACGCACGGGGGACGGGAGACCCAGTACTTC
TRBJ1-6 | NA | TRBV30 | NA | CAWMGQTNSPLHF | TGTGCCTGGATGGGGCAGACTAATTCACCCCTCCACTTT
TRBJ1-5 | TRBD1 | TRBV15 | NA | CATGQGAQPQHF | TGTGCCACCGGACAGGGCGCCCAGCCCCAGCATTTT
TRBJ2-3 | NA | TRBV5-4 | NA | CASSLALGADTQYF | TGTGCCAGCAGCTTGGCCTTGGGGGCGGATACGCAGTATTTT
TRBJ1-1 | TRBD1 | TRBV18 | NA | CASSPQQGTRNLGTEAFF | TGTGCCAGCTCACCACAACAGGGGACGAGGAATTTGGGCACTGAAGCTTTCTTT
TRBJ2-7 | NA | TRBV6-2/TRBV6-3 | NA | CASSNTYEQYF | TGTGCCAGCAGTAACACCTACGAGCAGTACTTC
TRBJ2-3 | TRBD2 | TRBV28 | NA | CASSLPGGAHTDTQYF | TGTGCCAGCAGTTTACCGGGGGGGGCCCACACAGATACGCAGTATTTT
TRBJ1-2 | NA | TRBV25-1 | once | CASSELGGIGGSTF | TGTGCCAGCAGTGAATTGGGGGGGATAGGAGGGAGCACCTTC
TRBJ2-5 | TRBD1 | TRBV7-2 | NA | CASSLERGRSRPGIDQYF | TGTGCCAGCAGCTTAGAGAGGGGGCGGTCTCGGCCCGGGATTGACCAGTACTTC
TRBJ1-1 | TRBD1 | TRBV6-5 | NA | CASSRDRVAGTEAFF | TGTGCCAGCAGTAGGGACAGGGTGGCAGGAACTGAAGCTTTCTTT
TRBJ1-6 | TRBD1 | TRBV6-4 | NA | CASSKGQGNSPLHF | TGTGCCAGCAGTAAAGGACAGGGGAACTCACCCCTCCACTTT
TRBJ1-4 | NA | TRBV28 | NA | CASTTESEKLFF | TGTGCCAGCACTACCGAGAGTGAAAAACTGTTTTTT
TRBJ1-2 | NA | TRBV5-6 | NA | CASSLQSYGYTF | TGTGCCAGCAGCTTGCAGTCCTATGGCTACACCTTC
TRBJ2-5 | NA | TRBV11-1 | NA | CASRKGETQYF | TGTGCCAGCAGGAAGGGGGAGACCCAGTACTTC
TRBJ2-3 | TRBD2 | TRBV6-5 | NA | CASSGLAGGDTQYF | TGTGCCAGCAGCGGACTAGCGGGAGGAGATACGCAGTATTTT
TRBJ2-7 | TRBD2 | TRBV11-1 | NA | CASSLRLAGNEQYF | TGTGCCAGCAGCTTAAGACTAGCGGGGAACGAGCAGTACTTC
TRBJ2-5 | NA | TRBV24-1 | NA | CATSESGDPETQYF | TGTGCCACCAGTGAATCGGGGGATCCGGAGACCCAGTACTTC